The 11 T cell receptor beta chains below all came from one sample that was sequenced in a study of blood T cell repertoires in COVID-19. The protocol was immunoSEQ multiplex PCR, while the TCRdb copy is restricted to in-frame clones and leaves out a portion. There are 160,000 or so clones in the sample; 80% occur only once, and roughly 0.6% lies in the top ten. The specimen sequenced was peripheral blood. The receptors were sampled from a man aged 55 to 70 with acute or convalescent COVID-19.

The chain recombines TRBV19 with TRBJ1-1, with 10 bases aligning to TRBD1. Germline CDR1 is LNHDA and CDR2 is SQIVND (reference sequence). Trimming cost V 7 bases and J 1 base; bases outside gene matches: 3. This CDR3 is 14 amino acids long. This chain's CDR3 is CASTGQGRNTEAFF. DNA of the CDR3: TGTGCCAGTACGGGACAGGGGAGGAACACTGAAGCTTTCTTT.

CDR3 loop: CASSSGEGGVTEAFF. The DNA of the CDR3 is TGTGCCAGCAGCTCTGGGGAAGGGGGAGTAACTGAAGCTTTCTTT. The gene calls are TRBV7-9 and TRBJ1-1; weak D call: TRBD1 (6 bases). The CDR3 runs 15 residues. Germline V lookup: CDR1 SEHNR, CDR2 FQNEAQ (reference sequence). V was shortened by 4 bases and J by 5 bases, with 17 bases between the two germline ends.

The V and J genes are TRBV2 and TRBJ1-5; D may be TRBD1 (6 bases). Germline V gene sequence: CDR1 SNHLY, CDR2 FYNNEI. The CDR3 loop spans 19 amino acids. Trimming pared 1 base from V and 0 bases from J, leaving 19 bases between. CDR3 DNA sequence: TGTGCCAGCAGTGAAGACCCCGGGACATCGGCCTATAGCAATCAGCCCCAGCATTTT. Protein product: CASSEDPGTSAYSNQPQHF.

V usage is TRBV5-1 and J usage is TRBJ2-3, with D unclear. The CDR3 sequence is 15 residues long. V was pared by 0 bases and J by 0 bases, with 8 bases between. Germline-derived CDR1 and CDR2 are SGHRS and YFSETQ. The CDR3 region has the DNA TGCGCCAGCAGCTTGGACCATACTAGCACAGATACGCAGTATTTT. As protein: CASSLDHTSTDTQYF.

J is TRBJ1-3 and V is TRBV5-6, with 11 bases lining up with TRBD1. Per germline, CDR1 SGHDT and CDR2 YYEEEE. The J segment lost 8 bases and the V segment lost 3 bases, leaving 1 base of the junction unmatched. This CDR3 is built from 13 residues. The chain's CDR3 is CASSSDRGHTIYF. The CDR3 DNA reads TGTGCCAGCAGCTCGGACAGGGGGCACACCATATATTTT. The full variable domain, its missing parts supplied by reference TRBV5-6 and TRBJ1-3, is DAGVTQSPTHLIKTRGQQVTLRCSPKSGHDTVSWYQQALGQGPQFIFQYYEEEERQRGNFPDRFSGHQFPNYSSELNVNALLLGDSALYLCASSSDRGHTIYFGEGSWLTVV.

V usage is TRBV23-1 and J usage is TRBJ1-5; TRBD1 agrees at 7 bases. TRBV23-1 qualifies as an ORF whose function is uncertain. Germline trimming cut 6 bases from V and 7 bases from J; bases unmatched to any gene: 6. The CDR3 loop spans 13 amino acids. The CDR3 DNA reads TGCGCCAGCAGCCACAGGGGCGGCCAGCCCCAGCATTTT. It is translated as CASSHRGGQPQHF.

This chain's CDR3 is CASSYERIQYF. The DNA of the CDR3 is TGTGCCAGCAGTTACGAGAGGATCCAGTACTTC. The chain has TRBV6-5 and TRBJ2-7; D remains ambiguous. Trimming cost V 2 bases and J 10 bases, with 9 bases left between them. This CDR3 comprises 11 residues. CDR1 MNHEY and CDR2 SVGAGI come from the germline V gene.

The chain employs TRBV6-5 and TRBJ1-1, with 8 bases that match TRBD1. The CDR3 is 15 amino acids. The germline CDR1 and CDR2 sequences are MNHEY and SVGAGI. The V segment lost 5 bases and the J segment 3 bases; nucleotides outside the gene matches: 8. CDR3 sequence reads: CASSHRTGLYTEAFF. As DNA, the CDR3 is TGTGCCAGCAGTCATCGGACAGGGCTGTACACTGAAGCTTTCTTT.

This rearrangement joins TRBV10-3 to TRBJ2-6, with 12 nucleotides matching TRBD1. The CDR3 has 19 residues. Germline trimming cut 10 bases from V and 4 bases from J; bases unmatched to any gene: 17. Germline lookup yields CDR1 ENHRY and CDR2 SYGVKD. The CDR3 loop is CATFVGVRDRGLGANVLTF. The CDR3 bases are TGTGCCACCTTCGTAGGGGTCCGGGACAGGGGGCTAGGGGCCAACGTCCTGACTTTC.

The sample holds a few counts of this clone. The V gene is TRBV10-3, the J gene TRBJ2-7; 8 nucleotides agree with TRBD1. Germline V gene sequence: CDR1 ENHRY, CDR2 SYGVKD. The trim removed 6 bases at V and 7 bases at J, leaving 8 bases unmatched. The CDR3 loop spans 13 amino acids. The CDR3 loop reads CAISLDRAGEQYF. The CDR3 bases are TGTGCCATCAGCCTGGACAGGGCTGGGGAGCAGTACTTC.

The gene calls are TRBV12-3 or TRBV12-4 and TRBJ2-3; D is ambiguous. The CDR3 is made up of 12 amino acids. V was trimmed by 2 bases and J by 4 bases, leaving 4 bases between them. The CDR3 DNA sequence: TGTGCCAGCAGTTTAACTCCAGATACGCAGTATTTT. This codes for CASSLTPDTQYF.